This entry concerns a single T cell receptor (beta chain). The record originates from a study of blood T cells in healthy people across ages. V shed 5 bases, J shed 3 bases, and the junction held 4 bases outside the gene matches. CDR3 size: 12 residues. In germline, CDR1 is SQVTM, CDR2 ANQGSEA. With a J-beta primer mix and a sample-barcoded 5' primer, a second PCR ran about 7 to 12 cycles. Carrying 12 random nucleotides, a template-switch adaptor labeled each individual cDNA molecule. MiXCR, run by TCRdb on the 5' RACE reads, gives a single entry per CDR3 protein. Of some 860,000 distinct CDR3 sequences listed, 56% are singletons.

The clonotype was recovered from a man in his forties in good health. The sequenced sample was blood. The V call is TRBV29-1, the J call TRBJ2-7; 7 bases align to TRBD1. The CDR3 sequence: CSVKQGNYEQYF. The CDR3 DNA reads TGCAGCGTTAAACAGGGGAACTACGAGCAGTACTTC.